This entry lists 15 T cell receptor beta chains sequenced from one sample in a study of blood T cell repertoires in COVID-19. TCRdb keeps only in-frame clones here, not all; method: immunoSEQ multiplex PCR. The table lists 150,000 to 200,000 clones, approximately 85% of them singletons. Sequencing input: peripheral blood. The receptors come from a woman older than 75 with acute or convalescent COVID-19.

The chain combines TRBV3-1 (or the pseudogene TRBV3-2) with TRBJ1-3; D might be TRBD1 (5 bases). CDR1 and CDR2 from the germline V gene are LGHDT and YNNKEL (reference sequence). V was trimmed by 4 bases and J by 4 bases, leaving 11 bases between them. The CDR3 length is 14 residues. The CDR3: CASSRRGGGNTIYF. The CDR3 DNA sequence: TGTGCCAGCAGCCGTCGGGGGGGAGGAAACACCATATATTTT.

A note on this clone: The same CDR3 arises from other DNA sequences in this sample as well. The V gene is TRBV18, the J gene TRBJ1-1; D may be TRBD1 (6 bases). The ends were cut back, 0 bases at V and 8 bases at J, with 7 bases in the middle. The CDR3 sequence is 12 residues long. Germline V gives CDR1 KGHSH, CDR2 LQKENI. The CDR3, as DNA: TGTGCCAGCTCACCACCCGGGACAGAAGCTTTCTTT. Translating gives CASSPPGTEAFF.

This chain uses TRBV19 with TRBJ1-2, with no clear D. Per the germline V gene, CDR1 is LNHDA and CDR2 is SQIVND (reference sequence). CDR3 length: 13 residues. Trimming left V 7 bases short and J 7 bases short, with 16 bases between. CDR3 nucleotides: TGTGCCAGTACCCCAGAGCCGGAGGGTGGCTACACCTTC. This gives the protein CASTPEPEGGYTF. Together with reference TRBV19 and TRBJ1-2, the CDR3 gives the full variable domain: DGGITQSPKYLFRKEGQNVTLSCEQNLNHDAMYWYRQDPGQGLRLIYYSQIVNDFQKGDIAEGYSVSREKKESFPLTVTSAQKNPTAFYLCASTPEPEGGYTFGSGTRLTVV.

The chain couples TRBV15 to TRBJ1-1; the match to TRBD1 covers 7 bases. CDR3 size: 14 residues. V was pared by 1 base and J by 7 bases, with 6 bases of the junction left unmatched. Germline lookup yields CDR1 LNHNV and CDR2 YYDKDF (reference sequence). Here the CDR3 reads CATSRALTGVEAFF. CDR3 nucleotide sequence: TGTGCCACCAGCAGAGCCCTAACAGGGGTTGAAGCTTTCTTT.

The rearrangement joins TRBV7-9 to TRBJ1-5; D is unresolved. The CDR3 runs to 13 residues. Per the germline V gene, CDR1 is SEHNR and CDR2 is FQNEAQ (reference sequence). V was cut by 1 base and J by 3 bases, with 4 bases left in between. Here the CDR3 DNA reads TGTGCCAGCAGCTTAGGGCTCAATCAGCCCCAGCATTTT. Translated: CASSLGLNQPQHF.

The chain uses TRBV5-4 and TRBJ2-2; TRBD2 matches at 9 bases. The CDR3 totals 16 residues. J lost 5 bases, V lost 6 bases, and 11 bases had no gene match. The germline V gene encodes CDR1 SGHNT and CDR2 YYREEE (reference sequence). CDR3 nucleotide sequence: TGTGCCAGCAACCCCCAGGCCAGCGGGGGGACCGGGGAGCTGTTTTTT. Protein product: CASNPQASGGTGELFF.

The chain employs TRBV18 and TRBJ1-2; 8 nucleotides align to TRBD1. Trimming removed 3 bases from V and 14 bases from J; junction bases left unmatched: 11. Per germline, CDR1 KGHSH and CDR2 LQKENI. CDR3 length: 13 amino acids. The CDR3 region is CASSPGQVPGGTF. The CDR3 region has the DNA TGTGCCAGCTCACCGGGACAGGTCCCGGGCGGGACCTTC.

The chain recombines TRBV28 with TRBJ2-1, with no clear D. V was pared by 6 bases and J by 7 bases, with 25 bases between. The germline V gene has CDR1 MDHEN and CDR2 SYDVKM. The CDR3 is made up of 17 amino acids. The CDR3 sequence: CASSPPRSFITRNEQFF. For the CDR3, the DNA is TGTGCCAGCAGCCCCCCGAGGTCTTTCATAACGAGGAATGAGCAGTTCTTC.

The chain recombines TRBV3-1 (or the pseudogene TRBV3-2) with TRBJ2-5; 14 bases line up with TRBD2. This CDR3 is 18 amino acids long. Trimming removed 1 base from V and 3 bases from J; junction bases left unmatched: 7. CDR1 and CDR2 from the germline V gene are LGHDT and YNNKEL (reference sequence). Here the CDR3 DNA reads TGTGCCAGCAGCCAAGTTGGGGGACTAGCGGGGGACGAAGAGACCCAGTACTTC. Translation: CASSQVGGLAGDEETQYF.

This clone appeared a few times. The chain is built from TRBV4-1 and TRBJ2-2, with D possibly being TRBD1 (5 bases). The CDR3 is 15 amino acids. The V end was cut by 5 bases, the J end by 0 bases, with 10 bases between. Germline V gives CDR1 MGHRA, CDR2 YSYEKL. DNA for the CDR3: TGCGCCAGCAGCTTCCCAGGGTCGAACACCGGGGAGCTGTTTTTT. Its translation is CASSFPGSNTGELFF.

This clone was observed a few times. The chain carries TRBV7-2 and TRBJ2-7, with 11 bases fitting TRBD1. This CDR3 is 16 amino acids long. V lost 2 bases, J lost 7 bases, and 10 bases stayed unmatched. The germline V gene encodes CDR1 SGHTA and CDR2 FQGNSA. CDR3 sequence: CASSLRTGGPLIEQYF. CDR3 in DNA: TGTGCCAGCAGCTTACGGACAGGGGGCCCTTTGATTGAGCAGTACTTC.

This clone was found once. This chain joins TRBV3-1 (or the pseudogene TRBV3-2) and TRBJ2-5; unclear D gene. CDR1 is LGHDT and CDR2 is YNNKEL in the germline V gene (reference sequence). The CDR3 has 13 residues. Trimming left V 4 bases short and J 4 bases short, with 10 bases between. CDR3 residues: CASSPAPRETQYF. The DNA for the CDR3 is TGTGCCAGCAGCCCCGCGCCAAGAGAGACCCAGTACTTC.

This chain joins TRBV30 and TRBJ2-2; 9 bases map to TRBD1. The V gene's germline CDR1 is GTSNPN and CDR2 SVGIG (reference sequence). Trimming removed 1 base from V and 5 bases from J; junction bases left unmatched: 5. CDR3 length equals 15 residues. The CDR3 sequence is CAWSGDREGTGELFF. The CDR3 region has the DNA TGTGCCTGGAGTGGGGACAGGGAAGGGACCGGGGAGCTGTTTTTT. Together with reference TRBV30 and TRBJ2-2, the CDR3 gives the full variable domain: SQTIHQWPATLVQPVGSPLSLECTVEGTSNPNLYWYRQAAGRGLQLLFYSVGIGQISSEVPQNLSASRPQDRQFILSSKKLLLSDSGFYLCAWSGDREGTGELFFGEGSRLTVL.

V gene TRBV19 combines with J gene TRBJ1-5; D gene uncertain. This CDR3 comprises 13 residues. The germline gives CDR1 LNHDA, CDR2 SQIVND (reference sequence). V lost 3 bases to trimming and J lost 7 bases, with 10 bases between them. CDR3: CASSIQWSQPQHF. The CDR3 bases are TGTGCCAGTAGTATCCAGTGGAGCCAGCCCCAGCATTTT.

The chain couples TRBV7-2 to TRBJ1-3, with D possibly matching TRBD1 (5 bases). Germline V gene data show CDR1 as SGHTA and CDR2 as FQGNSA. The CDR3 covers 15 residues. Between the trimmed V and J ends, which lost 4 bases and 0 bases, there was a span of 10 bases. The CDR3 loop reads CASSSDSGSGNTIYF. Written as DNA, the CDR3 is TGTGCCAGCAGCTCCGACAGTGGCTCTGGAAACACCATATATTTT.